This T cell receptor beta chain comes out of a study of control samples from healthy donors and cancer patients. The CDR3 has 16 residues. Germline loops: CDR1 MNHEY, CDR2 SMNVEV (reference sequence). V gave up 6 bases and J gave up 7 bases; unmatched junction bases: 11. Data came from immunoSEQ multiplex PCR; TCRdb stores just in-frame clones and leaves some out. This sample has roughly 80,000 clones, with under 90% found just once. What was sequenced was blood. The V and J genes are TRBV27 and TRBJ1-4; TRBD1 agrees at 10 bases. The origin of this receptor is a man aged 45-65 years in good health. DNA for the CDR3: TGTGCCAGCAGCAACCGACAGGGGGCGCTTGGTGAAAAACTGTTTTTT. It yields the protein CASSNRQGALGEKLFF.